These 29 T cell receptor beta chains were sequenced from one sample in a study of response to subunit inactivated influenza vaccine. TCRdb reprocessed the RT-PCR reads via MiXCR and lists one record per CDR3 protein. Here the sample spans about half a million distinct CDR3 sequences, about 25% being singletons. Material: CD4+ T cells sorted from PBMCs, obtained 4 to 6 days after vaccination. Source of these receptors: a man aged 50 to 59 who received an inactivated influenza vaccine.

This clonotype was counted a few times. Here the CDR3 reads CASSLEGLAGSSKQFF. CDR3 DNA: TGCGCCAGCAGCTTGGAGGGTCTAGCGGGGTCCTCAAAGCAGTTCTTC. V gene TRBV5-1 combines with J gene TRBJ2-1, with TRBD2 matching over 9 bases. The length of the CDR3 is 16 residues. Germline values: CDR1 SGHRS, CDR2 YFSETQ. V shed 0 bases, J shed 11 bases, and the junction held 12 bases outside the gene matches.

V is TRBV2 and J is TRBJ2-3; no firm D call. V shed 6 bases and J shed 4 bases, with 11 bases lying between them. Germline assignment: CDR1 SNHLY and CDR2 FYNNEI. CDR3 length equals 13 residues. CDR3 protein: CASRPWLADTQYF. The CDR3 coding sequence is TGTGCCAGCAGGCCATGGTTGGCAGATACGCAGTATTTT.

The CDR3 loop reads CASIQGVNTGELFF. CDR3 in DNA: TGTGCCAGCATCCAGGGAGTCAACACCGGGGAGCTGTTTTTT. The chain combines TRBV2 with TRBJ2-2; either TRBD1 or TRBD2 may supply D (5 bases each). CDR3 length equals 14 residues. The V end lost 7 bases, the J end lost 2 bases, and 11 bases lay between the germline ends. CDR1 SNHLY and CDR2 FYNNEI come from the germline V gene. The whole variable domain, remainder taken from reference TRBV2 and TRBJ2-2, is EPEVTQTPSHQVTQMGQEVILRCVPISNHLYFYWYRQILGQKVEFLVSFYNNEISEKSEIFDDQFSVERPDGSNFTLKIRSTKLEDSAMYFCASIQGVNTGELFFGEGSRLTVL.

This clonotype was seen only a few times. CDR3 amino acids: CASSFTYGDEQYF. In DNA form, the CDR3 reads TGTGCCAGCAGTTTCACCTACGGGGACGAGCAGTACTTC. This sequence joins TRBV6-5 and TRBJ2-7, with D possibly being TRBD2 (5 bases). Trimming pared 4 bases from V and 5 bases from J, leaving 12 bases between. CDR3 length equals 13 residues. CDR1 is MNHEY and CDR2 is SVGAGI in the germline V gene.

In this sample, this clonotype turned up a few times. V and J are TRBV6-1 and TRBJ2-1; 13 nucleotides agree with TRBD2. Trimming at V came to 5 bases and at J to 10 bases, leaving 17 bases not matched to a gene. The germline V gene encodes CDR1 MNHNS and CDR2 SASEGT. The CDR3 length is 18 residues. CDR3 residues: CASSPLTSGRFRVGEQFF. The CDR3 bases are TGTGCCAGCAGTCCCTTGACTAGCGGGAGGTTTCGGGTGGGGGAGCAGTTCTTC.

The chain links TRBV7-9 to TRBJ2-5; TRBD1 or TRBD2 may be the D gene (5 bases each). V shed 5 bases and J shed 5 bases, with 18 bases lying between them. In germline, CDR1 is SEHNR, CDR2 FQNEAQ (reference sequence). This CDR3 is built from 15 residues. The CDR3 bases are TGTGCCAGCAGCCTACCGACGACCAGGGAGGAGACCCAGTACTTC. This codes for CASSLPTTREETQYF.

The table lists this clonotype with a few counts. The V gene is TRBV12-3 or TRBV12-4, the J gene TRBJ1-1; D remains ambiguous. CDR3 size: 12 residues. The ends were cut back, 1 base at V and 10 bases at J, with 10 bases in the middle. The CDR3, as DNA: TGTGCCAGCAGTTTAGTTCAGGTTGGAGCTTTCTTT. It encodes CASSLVQVGAFF.

In its sample, this clonotype was seen a few times. The chain recombines TRBV12-3 or TRBV12-4 with TRBJ1-4; TRBD1 is a possible D gene (6 bases). The CDR3 runs to 15 residues. With 5 bases removed from V and 5 bases from J, the gap between germline ends came to 15 bases. The CDR3 coding sequence is TGTGCCAGCAGTCCGGGGGCGGCATCAAATGAAAAACTGTTTTTT. This sequence encodes CASSPGAASNEKLFF.

This clonotype was counted ten times or more. J is TRBJ2-1 and V is TRBV20-1; 10 nucleotides match TRBD2. The CDR3 extends over 14 amino acids. Trimming at V came to 6 bases and at J to 2 bases, leaving 4 bases not matched to a gene. Germline loops: CDR1 DFQATT, CDR2 SNEGSKA (reference sequence). The CDR3 DNA sequence: TGCAGTGCAGTACTAGCGGGGACCTACAATGAGCAGTTCTTC. It encodes CSAVLAGTYNEQFF.

The chain combines TRBV3-1 with TRBJ2-1; weak D call: TRBD2 (5 bases). V gave up 1 base and J gave up 9 bases, with 10 bases separating them. Germline V gene data show CDR1 as LGHDT and CDR2 as YNNKEL (reference sequence). CDR3 length equals 13 residues. The CDR3 DNA follows: TGTGCCAGCAGCCAAGTTGAACTAGGTGAGCAGTTCTTC. Residues: CASSQVELGEQFF.

This clonotype was detected only a few times. The CDR3 sequence is CASSSVAGSAYEQYF. The CDR3 region has the DNA TGTGCCAGCAGCTCAGTAGCGGGCTCCGCCTACGAGCAGTACTTC. The rearrangement uses TRBV7-6 and TRBJ2-7, with 7 bases matching TRBD2. V lost 4 bases, J lost 2 bases, and 8 bases stayed unmatched. The CDR3 length is 15 residues. The germline V gene encodes CDR1 SGHVS and CDR2 FNYEAQ.

This clonotype turned up a few times. The gene calls are TRBV10-2 and TRBJ2-5; 11 bases match TRBD2. The CDR3 runs to 15 residues. The V gene's germline CDR1 is WSHSY and CDR2 SAAADI. The V gene end was trimmed by 4 bases and the J gene end by 4 bases; junction bases not matched to a gene: 5. The CDR3 nucleotides are TGCGCCAGCAGTGGGGTAGCGGGGGGGGCAGAGACCCAGTACTTC. This gives the protein CASSGVAGGAETQYF.

The J gene is TRBJ2-2, the V gene TRBV20-1; the D is unclear. Trimming shortened V by 0 bases and J by 5 bases, and 13 bases separated the two germline ends. The CDR3 extends over 15 amino acids. The germline gives CDR1 DFQATT, CDR2 SNEGSKA (reference sequence). CDR3 DNA sequence: TGCAGTGCTAGAGATCTGAATATTTTAACCGGGGAGCTGTTTTTT. Protein sequence: CSARDLNILTGELFF.

This clonotype came up many times. This sequence joins TRBV28 and TRBJ2-1; TRBD2 aligns across 13 bases. V was pared by 6 bases and J by 8 bases, with 25 bases of the junction left unmatched. Germline CDR1 reads MDHEN; CDR2 reads SYDVKM. CDR3 size: 21 residues. CDR3 coding DNA: TGTGCCAGCAGCCGAGGGGGACAGCCTCTACTAGCGGGGGGGCCGCCCGATGAGCAGTTCTTC. Its protein is CASSRGGQPLLAGGPPDEQFF.

This clonotype was found a few times. For the CDR3, the DNA is TGCAGTGCTAGCGAAACGCAGACCCAGTACTTC. It specifies CSASETQTQYF. The chain couples TRBV20-1 to TRBJ2-5; D remains unclear. V was pared by 3 bases and J by 6 bases, with 8 bases between. This CDR3 comprises 11 residues. Germline values: CDR1 DFQATT, CDR2 SNEGSKA (reference sequence).

This sequence joins TRBV6-1 and TRBJ1-5; D may be TRBD1 (6 bases). Trimming pared 5 bases from V and 7 bases from J, leaving 15 bases between. CDR1 MNHNS and CDR2 SASEGT come from the germline V gene. CDR3 size: 14 residues. The CDR3 here is CASSRQGSSQPQHF. In DNA, the CDR3 is TGTGCCAGCAGTCGCCAGGGGTCGAGCCAGCCCCAGCATTTT.

DNA for the CDR3: TGTGCCAGCAGGACAGGGGAATGGAACACTGAAGCTTTCTTT. Encoded protein: CASRTGEWNTEAFF. V gene TRBV2 combines with J gene TRBJ1-1; TRBD1 agrees at 8 bases. CDR1 SNHLY and CDR2 FYNNEI come from the germline V gene. Unmatched junction bases numbered 4, after V lost 6 bases and J lost 1 base. This CDR3 region has 14 residues.

This clonotype has more than one count but fewer than ten. The V call is TRBV20-1, the J call TRBJ2-7; the D gene could be TRBD1 or TRBD2 (5 bases each). The CDR3 spans 14 residues. The V and J ends lost 6 bases and 0 bases respectively, with 15 bases between them. From germline, CDR1 is DFQATT and CDR2 SNEGSKA (reference sequence). The CDR3 loop is CSARRDPASYEQYF. CDR3 in DNA: TGCAGTGCACGCCGGGACCCCGCCTCCTACGAGCAGTACTTC.

This chain joins TRBV7-9 and TRBJ1-1, with 8 positions matching TRBD1. CDR3 length: 12 amino acids. V trimming: 5 bases; J trimming: 10 bases; junction bases outside the gene matches: 6. Germline V CDR1 and CDR2: SEHNR, FQNEAQ (reference sequence). CDR3 sequence (DNA): TGTGCCAGCAGCGAAACACAGGGGGGAGCTTTCTTT. Translating gives CASSETQGGAFF.

This clonotype was seen a few times. The chain joins TRBV27 to TRBJ1-5, with unresolved D. Germline V gene data show CDR1 as MNHEY and CDR2 as SMNVEV (reference sequence). The CDR3 is 12 amino acids. Trimming cost V 4 bases and J 7 bases, with 8 bases left between them. The CDR3 region is CASSSKGQPQHF. The CDR3 coding sequence is TGTGCCAGCAGTTCTAAAGGGCAGCCCCAGCATTTT.

This chain connects TRBV5-1 to TRBJ2-3; the match to TRBD2 covers 10 bases. The CDR3 extends over 15 amino acids. Germline V CDR1 and CDR2: SGHRS, YFSETQ. The junction had 6 bases not matched to a gene; V was cut back by 3 bases and J by 5 bases. The CDR3 DNA reads as TGCGCCAGCAGCTCAAGCGGGAGGGAAGGAGATACGCAGTATTTT. Its translation: CASSSSGREGDTQYF.

The rearrangement joins TRBV4-3 to TRBJ2-5, with D perhaps matching TRBD2 (6 bases). This CDR3 is built from 15 residues. Per germline, CDR1 LGHNA and CDR2 YSLEER. The V and J ends lost 0 bases and 4 bases respectively, with 12 bases between them. The CDR3 sequence: CASSQDSGGVETQYF. As DNA, the CDR3 is TGCGCCAGCAGCCAAGATTCTGGAGGGGTAGAGACCCAGTACTTC.

V is TRBV20-1 and J is TRBJ2-1, with D perhaps matching TRBD2 (5 bases). This CDR3 is 12 amino acids long. Trimming removed 6 bases at V and 7 bases at J, with 13 bases between. The germline gives CDR1 DFQATT, CDR2 SNEGSKA (reference sequence). The CDR3 nucleotides are TGCAGTGCCACTAGGACCGGGAATGAGCAGTTCTTC. This encodes CSATRTGNEQFF.

With regard to this clonotype: A junction end diverges from the germline sequence, so it may reflect a read error. V usage is TRBV7-8 and J usage is TRBJ2-3, with D maybe TRBD2 (6 bases). This CDR3 spans 18 amino acids. CDR1 is SGHVS and CDR2 is FQNEAQ in the germline V gene. The CDR3 reads CASSSRQVAGRLTDTQSF. The CDR3 nucleotides are TGTGCCAGCAGCTCACGGCAGGTTGCGGGACGCCTCACAGATACGCAGTCTTTT.

This clonotype has just a few counts. The CDR3: CASSPPRRTQYF. For the CDR3, the DNA is TGTGCCAGCAGTCCCCCCCGGCGGACCCAGTACTTC. The chain carries TRBV12-3 or TRBV12-4 and TRBJ2-5; D gene unclear. The CDR3 runs to 12 residues. The ends were cut back, 5 bases at V and 7 bases at J, with 11 bases in the middle.

The genes are TRBV6-5 and TRBJ2-7; D perhaps matches TRBD1 (5 bases). V was trimmed by 0 bases and J by 6 bases, leaving 21 bases between them. This CDR3 region has 17 residues. CDR1 is MNHEY and CDR2 is SVGAGI in the germline V gene. For the CDR3, the DNA is TGTGCCAGCAGTTACTCCGGTTCAAGTCAGGGCCGACGCGAGCAGTACTTC. Its protein product is CASSYSGSSQGRREQYF.

The chain has TRBV6-1 and TRBJ2-1, with TRBD1 identical over 9 bases. J gave up 6 bases and V 10 bases, and 7 bases lay outside the gene matches. Germline V gene sequence: CDR1 MNHNS, CDR2 SASEGT. This CDR3 has 13 residues. Written as DNA, the CDR3 is TGTGCCACACAGAGGACAGGGGTCAATGAGCAGTTCTTC. Translation: CATQRTGVNEQFF.

V gene TRBV19 combines with J gene TRBJ2-5; 8 nucleotides agree with TRBD1. The germline V gene has CDR1 LNHDA and CDR2 SQIVND (reference sequence). The V gene end was trimmed by 1 base and the J gene end by 4 bases; junction bases not matched to a gene: 8. The length of the CDR3 is 16 residues. CDR3 sequence (DNA): TGTGCCAGTAGTATAGGAAGACGGACAGGGCGAGAGACCCAGTACTTC. This gives the protein CASSIGRRTGRETQYF.

This chain uses TRBV29-1 with TRBJ2-5; D might be TRBD1 or TRBD2, each matching 5 bases. The CDR3 consists of 12 residues. The V end was cut by 6 bases, the J end by 4 bases, with 12 bases between. Germline lookup yields CDR1 SQVTM and CDR2 ANQGSEA. The CDR3 spells CSVNRDRETQYF. CDR3 nucleotides: TGCAGCGTGAACCGGGACCGAGAGACCCAGTACTTC.